The 28 T cell receptor beta chains below were found in one sample sequenced in a study of breast tumors, draining lymph nodes, adjacent tissues. The lymph nodes were axillary draining lymph nodes from breast cancer patients. In TCRdb, the multiplex PCR reads were re-called with MiXCR into one record per CDR3 protein. The sample includes 150,000 to 200,000 distinct CDR3 sequences, more than 25% of them seen just once. Sequencing was carried out using axillary lymph node tissue. All receptors come from a female donor with breast cancer. Some clones in this sample may be carry-over from other donors' samples.

About this clonotype itself: A much larger clone lies a single base off, so this may be a read error. J is TRBJ2-5 and V is TRBV20-1; 9 nucleotides match TRBD2. This CDR3 is 16 amino acids long. Germline trimming cut 3 bases from V and 3 bases from J; bases unmatched to any gene: 11. Per germline, CDR1 DFQATT and CDR2 SNEGSKA (reference sequence). The CDR3 region has the DNA TGCAGTGCTAGCAACCCCTGGACTAGCGCGAAAGAGACCCAGTACTTC. The encoded protein is CSASNPWTSAKETQYF.

About this clonotype: Given the absence of the conserved phenylalanine or tryptophan at the CDR3 end, a read error is likely. The V and J genes are TRBV7-9 and TRBJ1-2; D call uncertain. Trimming removed 3 bases from V and 4 bases from J, with 12 bases in between. This CDR3 has 14 amino acids. The germline V gene has CDR1 SEHNR and CDR2 FQNEAQ (reference sequence). Here the CDR3 DNA reads TGTGCCAGCAGCTTCCTCACCGGCGGCTATGGCTACACCCTC. Translating gives CASSFLTGGYGYTL.

This clonotype was detected ten times or more. The CDR3 coding sequence is TGTGCCAGCAGGGGGACTAGCGGGACGACCCCGCAGTACTTC. It translates to CASRGTSGTTPQYF. The chain links TRBV6-2 or TRBV6-3 to TRBJ2-7, with 13 bases fitting TRBD2. After removal of 6 bases from V and 9 bases from J, the junction contained 8 bases not matched to a gene. Germline CDR1 reads MNHEY; CDR2 reads SVGEGT. CDR3 size: 14 residues.

This clonotype was recorded many times. V gene TRBV13 combines with J gene TRBJ1-4; 9 nucleotides align to TRBD1. V trimming: 4 bases; J trimming: 8 bases; junction bases outside the gene matches: 8. The CDR3 covers 15 residues. CDR1 is PRHDT and CDR2 is FYEKMQ in the germline V gene (reference sequence). CDR3 sequence: CASSSSRDRAEKLFF. The CDR3 nucleotides read TGTGCCAGCAGCTCTTCCCGGGACAGGGCCGAAAAACTGTTTTTT.

The gene calls are TRBV2 and TRBJ2-5; the D is unclear. The V end lost 3 bases, the J end lost 7 bases, and 6 bases lay between the germline ends. Germline V gene data show CDR1 as SNHLY and CDR2 as FYNNEI. The CDR3 covers 11 residues. The CDR3 bases are TGTGCCAGCAGTGAGGCTCGGACCCAGTACTTC. Residues: CASSEARTQYF.

In regard to this clonotype: A read error is possible here, since a much larger clone lies one base away. The CDR3 ends on some other residue instead of the conserved phenylalanine or tryptophan, so this is likely a read error. No DNA is shown, since the ends of the CDR3 on it are uncertain; the CDR3 is the one TCRdb lists. The chain is built from TRBV20-1 and TRBJ2-5; TRBD2, the D gene given by the table, was not confirmed from the DNA. CDR1 and CDR2 (germline): DFQATT, SNEGSKA (reference sequence). The CDR3 length is 11 residues, termini included. CDR3 sequence reads: CSARDLGPDAI.

Comments on this clonotype: Since a much larger clone is just one base distant, this may be a read error. The rearrangement joins TRBV6-1 to TRBJ2-5, with 9 bases identical to TRBD1. The germline V gene has CDR1 MNHNS and CDR2 SASEGT. This CDR3 region has 13 residues. The DNA of the CDR3 is TGTACCAGCACCCCCGGGACAGGGGAGACCCAGTACTTC. Translated, it gives CTSTPGTGETQYF.

The V and J genes are TRBV29-1 and TRBJ2-7; no clear D. This CDR3 spans 11 amino acids. V was trimmed by 6 bases and J by 8 bases, leaving 14 bases between them. The germline V gene has CDR1 SQVTM and CDR2 ANQGSEA. CDR3 residues: CSVEVRTKQYF. The CDR3 DNA reads as TGCAGCGTAGAGGTAAGGACGAAGCAGTACTTC.

A few counts support this clonotype. The gene calls are TRBV6-1 and TRBJ1-5; 8 bases agree with TRBD1. CDR3 length: 14 residues. Losses at the gene ends were 3 bases for V and 6 bases for J; bases not matched to a gene: 4. CDR1 MNHNS and CDR2 SASEGT come from the germline V gene. DNA of the CDR3: TGTGCCAGCAGTGACTGGACAGGGTTTCAGCCCCAGCATTTT. As protein: CASSDWTGFQPQHF.

The rearrangement joins TRBV15 to TRBJ2-1; the match to TRBD1 covers 10 bases. CDR1 LNHNV and CDR2 YYDKDF come from the germline V gene (reference sequence). The J segment lost 6 bases and the V segment lost 3 bases, leaving 5 bases of the junction unmatched. CDR3 length equals 15 residues. CDR3 nucleotide sequence: TGTGCCACCAGCAGCTTGGGGGACAGGGGCAATGAGCAGTTCTTC. This codes for CATSSLGDRGNEQFF.

This clonotype was observed at least ten times. The chain couples TRBV12-3 or TRBV12-4 to TRBJ2-5; D not certain. Trimming pared 8 bases from V and 5 bases from J, leaving 18 bases between. CDR3 length: 14 residues. The DNA for the CDR3 is TGTGCCAGCCCCCCCCTAGAAGGTCGGGAGACCCAGTACTTC. Translating gives CASPPLEGRETQYF.

This clonotype was seen many times. The chain joins TRBV7-8 to TRBJ2-3; the D gene is possibly TRBD2 (5 bases). Looked up from germline, CDR1 is SGHVS and CDR2 is FQNEAQ. This CDR3 has 16 amino acids. V dropped 5 bases and J dropped 1 base, with 16 bases sitting between them. CDR3 amino acids: CASSPSEGSGTDTQYF. DNA for the CDR3: TGTGCCAGCAGCCCAAGTGAGGGTAGCGGCACAGATACGCAGTATTTT.

There are many counts of this clonotype. The V call is TRBV18, the J call TRBJ2-2; TRBD1 is a possible D gene (5 bases). The length of the CDR3 is 14 residues. V lost 3 bases, J lost 4 bases, and 9 bases lay in between. Germline V lookup: CDR1 KGHSH, CDR2 LQKENI. CDR3 in amino acids: CASSPLDSTGELFF. As DNA, the CDR3 is TGTGCCAGCTCACCCCTTGACAGCACCGGGGAGCTGTTTTTT.

This clonotype was counted ten times or more. This CDR3 is CSARRTGGRYEQYF. The CDR3 DNA reads TGCAGTGCTAGAAGGACAGGGGGCCGGTACGAGCAGTACTTC. This sequence joins TRBV20-1 and TRBJ2-7; TRBD1 matches at 11 bases. With V trimmed by 2 bases and J by 4 bases, 4 bases remained unmatched. The CDR3 spans 14 residues. Germline-derived CDR1 and CDR2 are DFQATT and SNEGSKA (reference sequence).

The chain employs TRBV6-6 and TRBJ1-6, with 8 bases lining up with TRBD1. Germline loops: CDR1 MNHNY, CDR2 SVGAGI (reference sequence). With V trimmed by 8 bases and J by 11 bases, 11 bases remained unmatched. The CDR3 spans 14 residues. The CDR3 coding sequence is TGTGCCAGCCTAGACGCAGGGGGCGCTCCACCCCTCCACTTT. Translating gives CASLDAGGAPPLHF.

This clonotype was found a few times. This may be a read error: a much more frequent sequence differs by one nucleotide. The genes are TRBV12-3 or TRBV12-4 and TRBJ2-3, with D tentatively TRBD2 (5 bases). This CDR3 is built from 17 residues. V gave up 3 bases and J gave up 0 bases, with 16 bases separating them. CDR3 DNA: TGTGCCAGCAGTTTCGCGCAGCTAGCTGCTAGCACAGATACGCAGTATTTT. Translation gives CASSFAQLAASTDTQYF.

This clonotype appeared many times. The chain combines TRBV5-4 with TRBJ1-2; D gene unclear. V was clipped by 3 bases and J by 7 bases, with 13 bases between them. Germline lookup yields CDR1 SGHNT and CDR2 YYREEE (reference sequence). The CDR3 has 13 amino acids. This CDR3 reads CASSSAGEGGYTF. The CDR3 DNA reads TGTGCCAGCAGCTCGGCGGGAGAGGGTGGCTACACCTTC.

This clonotype was found many times. The CDR3 region is CASRPHADSNQPQHF. CDR3 in DNA: TGTGCCAGCAGACCCCATGCAGACAGCAATCAGCCCCAGCATTTT. J is TRBJ1-5 and V is TRBV6-2 or TRBV6-3; D gene uncertain. Germline CDR1 is MNHEY and CDR2 is SVGEGT. Trimming stripped 6 bases from V and 1 base from J, with 13 bases between. This CDR3 is built from 15 residues.

This clonotype has at least ten counts. The chain carries TRBV7-9 and TRBJ1-2; D perhaps matches TRBD1 (5 bases). Trimming cost V 2 bases and J 3 bases, with 13 bases left between them. The germline V gene encodes CDR1 SEHNR and CDR2 FQNEAQ (reference sequence). CDR3 length: 15 residues. DNA for the CDR3: TGTGCCAGCAGCTTATTCGCAGGGTTGTACTATGGCTACACCTTC. It yields the protein CASSLFAGLYYGYTF.

In the case of this clonotype: The junction and the germline gene differ at one end; a read error may be behind it. The J gene is TRBJ2-2, the V gene TRBV9, with TRBD1 as a possible D gene (5 bases). This CDR3 has 15 amino acids. Germline CDR1 is SGDLS and CDR2 is YYNGEE. In DNA form, the CDR3 reads TGTGCCAGCAGCGCGCCCACAGGTGACACTGGGGAGCTGTTTTTT. It specifies CASSAPTGDTGELFF.

This clonotype was recorded at least ten times. The rearrangement uses TRBV5-6 and TRBJ1-2; D gene uncertain. The length of the CDR3 is 15 residues. V was trimmed by 0 bases and J by 4 bases, leaving 13 bases between them. Germline-derived CDR1 and CDR2 are SGHDT and YYEEEE. The CDR3 DNA sequence: TGTGCCAGCAGCTTGGGAAGGGTAGGCGGCTATGGCTACACCTTC. This gives the protein CASSLGRVGGYGYTF.

The table lists this clonotype with many counts. The chain recombines TRBV7-6 with TRBJ2-7; D is unclear. The V and J ends lost 0 bases and 5 bases respectively, with 5 bases between them. This CDR3 is 12 amino acids long. The germline V gene has CDR1 SGHVS and CDR2 FNYEAQ. This CDR3 is CASSLALDEQYF. CDR3 bases: TGTGCCAGCAGCTTAGCTCTGGACGAGCAGTACTTC. The entire variable domain, with the rest obtained from reference TRBV7-6 and TRBJ2-7, is as follows: GAGVSQSPRYKVTKRGQDVALRCDPISGHVSLYWYRQALGQGPEFLTYFNYEAQQDKSGLPNDRFSAERPEGSISTLTIQRTEQRDSAMYRCASSLALDEQYFGPGTRLTVT.

This clonotype has at least ten counts. This chain connects TRBV6-2 or TRBV6-3 to TRBJ2-7; tentatively, D is TRBD2 (5 bases). V was shortened by 10 bases and J by 6 bases, with 13 bases between the two germline ends. The CDR3 loop spans 11 amino acids. Germline values: CDR1 MNHEY, CDR2 SVGEGT. This CDR3 reads CATYTGVEQYF. The DNA of the CDR3 is TGTGCCACCTACACCGGGGTCGAGCAGTACTTC.

This clonotype was counted only a few times. This may come from a read error, since a much larger clone is one base off. The chain is built from TRBV7-8 and TRBJ1-2, with D possibly TRBD1 on 6 matching bases. The germline CDR1 and CDR2 sequences are SGHVS and FQNEAQ. The CDR3 covers 15 residues. The CDR3 is CASSPGAPWNYGYPF. Written as DNA, the CDR3 is TGTGCCAGCAGCCCAGGGGCCCCCTGGAACTATGGCTACCCCTTC. The entire variable domain, with the rest obtained from reference TRBV7-8 and TRBJ1-2, is as follows: GAGVSQSPRYKVAKRGQDVALRCDPISGHVSLFWYQQALGQGPEFLTYFQNEAQLDKSGLPSDRFFAERPEGSVSTLKIQRTQQEDSAVYLCASSPGAPWNYGYPFGSGTRLTVV.

This chain connects TRBV6-5 to TRBJ2-1; 13 positions agree with TRBD2. With 3 bases clipped from V and 4 bases from J, the junction kept 9 bases outside the gene matches. CDR1 is MNHEY, CDR2 SVGAGI, per germline. The CDR3 has 18 amino acids. CDR3 sequence reads: CASSYTGTSGILYNEQFF. The CDR3 DNA sequence: TGTGCCAGCAGTTATACCGGGACTAGCGGGATTCTGTACAATGAGCAGTTCTTC.

V usage is TRBV9 and J usage is TRBJ2-6; D not resolved. Trimming stripped 0 bases from V and 4 bases from J, with 5 bases between. Per the germline V gene, CDR1 is SGDLS and CDR2 is YYNGEE. The CDR3 is 14 amino acids. CDR3 amino acids: CASSVAPGANVLTF. The CDR3 region has the DNA TGTGCCAGCAGCGTAGCCCCAGGGGCCAACGTCCTGACTTTC. Drawing the rest from reference TRBV9 and TRBJ2-6, the complete variable domain is DSGVTQTPKHLITATGQRVTLRCSPRSGDLSVYWYQQSLDQGLQFLIQYYNGEERAKGNILERFSAQQFPDLHSELNLSSLELGDSALYFCASSVAPGANVLTFGAGSRLTVL.

The rearrangement joins TRBV7-2 to TRBJ2-3; weak D call: TRBD2 (5 bases). CDR1 is SGHTA, CDR2 FQGNSA, per germline. This CDR3 is built from 15 residues. Trimming left V 4 bases short and J 6 bases short, with 17 bases between. The chain's CDR3 is CASSSQRPHGDTQYF. The CDR3 DNA follows: TGTGCCAGCAGCTCCCAGCGGCCCCACGGGGATACGCAGTATTTT.

This clonotype was recorded a few times. The genes are TRBV3-1 and TRBJ2-7; D may be TRBD2 (6 bases). Germline CDR1 LGHDT, CDR2 YNNKEL (reference sequence). V lost 4 bases and J 4 bases, leaving 20 bases between the germline ends. The CDR3 has 16 residues. The CDR3 DNA follows: TGTGCCAGCAGCCCGGGGAGGCAGGGCAGCCTGTACGAGCAGTACTTC. This translates into CASSPGRQGSLYEQYF.